The 21 T cell receptor beta chains given below trace back to one sample, sequenced in a study of cytomegalovirus exposure and HLA in healthy donors. Only in-frame clones appear in the TCRdb table, and some are missing; sequencing was by immunoSEQ multiplex PCR. The sample shows 220,000 or so clones, around 86% of them seen only once. Material: PBMCs. The source of these receptors is a woman younger than 30 in good health and CMV-seropositive.

The chain couples TRBV5-1 to TRBJ2-1; 10 positions agree with TRBD1. V lost 5 bases, J lost 9 bases, and 8 bases stayed unmatched. Germline assignment: CDR1 SGHRS and CDR2 YFSETQ. This CDR3 is 14 amino acids long. CDR3 bases: TGCGCCAGCAGTCTCCGGGACAGGGGTATTGAGCAGTTCTTC. It translates to CASSLRDRGIEQFF.

V and J are TRBV6-5 and TRBJ1-4, with 10 bases matching TRBD1. Germline V gene data show CDR1 as MNHEY and CDR2 as SVGAGI. The V segment lost 7 bases and the J segment 14 bases; nucleotides outside the gene matches: 13. CDR3 size: 14 residues. The CDR3 here is CASNRGQGDVFLFF. As DNA, the CDR3 is TGTGCCAGCAACCGTGGACAGGGGGATGTGTTTCTGTTTTTT.

This clone showed up just a few times. The genes are TRBV28 and TRBJ2-7; D perhaps matches TRBD1 (5 bases). The V and J ends lost 3 bases and 2 bases respectively, with 11 bases between them. The CDR3 extends over 14 amino acids. The germline gives CDR1 MDHEN, CDR2 SYDVKM. CDR3 coding DNA: TGTGCCAGCAGTTTGGATCAGGGAACCTACGAGCAGTACTTC. Protein: CASSLDQGTYEQYF.

The rearrangement uses TRBV2 and TRBJ2-7; 12 positions agree with TRBD2. With 5 bases clipped from V and 1 base from J, the junction kept 3 bases outside the gene matches. The germline V gene has CDR1 SNHLY and CDR2 FYNNEI. CDR3 length equals 15 residues. Here the CDR3 reads CASSRTSGTSYEQYF. DNA for the CDR3: TGTGCCAGCAGTAGGACTAGCGGGACTTCCTACGAGCAGTACTTC.

The chain is built from TRBV28 and TRBJ1-1; D not resolved. This CDR3 comprises 11 residues. V was trimmed by 5 bases and J by 7 bases, leaving 8 bases between them. Germline values: CDR1 MDHEN, CDR2 SYDVKM. CDR3 DNA: TGTGCCAGCAGTCTGAGACTTGAAGCTTTCTTT. This codes for CASSLRLEAFF.

There are a few counts of this clone. The chain uses TRBV5-1 and TRBJ2-2; TRBD1 might be the D (6 bases). Trimming left V 4 bases short and J 0 bases short, with 13 bases between. The germline V gene encodes CDR1 SGHRS and CDR2 YFSETQ. This CDR3 contains 16 residues. CDR3 nucleotide sequence: TGCGCCAGCAGCCCCATCGACAGGTCGAACACCGGGGAGCTGTTTTTT. Amino acid sequence: CASSPIDRSNTGELFF.

The chain couples TRBV9 to TRBJ2-1, with 12 nucleotides matching TRBD1. Germline values: CDR1 SGDLS, CDR2 YYNGEE. CDR3 length: 17 residues. The J segment lost 5 bases and the V segment lost 5 bases, leaving 11 bases of the junction unmatched. CDR3 sequence reads: CASRGEGTGGANNEQFF. The CDR3 nucleotides read TGTGCCAGCAGGGGGGAGGGGACAGGGGGCGCTAACAATGAGCAGTTCTTC.

The chain recombines TRBV6-1 with TRBJ1-1, with a weak D call TRBD1 (5 bases). The CDR3 has 16 amino acids. Trimming took 3 bases from V and 4 from J, leaving 18 bases between them. Germline V gene sequence: CDR1 MNHNS, CDR2 SASEGT. The CDR3, as DNA: TGTGCCAGCAGTGACCCGCCAACTCAGGGTGGCACTGAAGCTTTCTTT. It translates to CASSDPPTQGGTEAFF.

Only a few counts were recorded for this clone. This chain links TRBV9 with TRBJ2-2, with unresolved D. The germline V gene has CDR1 SGDLS and CDR2 YYNGEE. Trimming took 0 bases from V and 5 from J, leaving 5 bases between them. The CDR3 spans 13 residues. The CDR3, as DNA: TGTGCCAGCAGCGTAGGACTGACCGGGGAGCTGTTTTTT. Its protein is CASSVGLTGELFF.

V usage is TRBV9 and J usage is TRBJ2-1, with D possibly TRBD2 on 6 matching bases. The V and J ends lost 0 bases and 5 bases respectively, with 12 bases between them. Germline V gene lookup returns CDR1 SGDLS and CDR2 YYNGEE. This CDR3 is 15 amino acids long. The CDR3 protein is CASSVEARENNEQFF. CDR3 in DNA: TGTGCCAGCAGCGTAGAGGCGCGGGAAAACAATGAGCAGTTCTTC.

CDR3 in DNA: TGCGCCAGCAGCCAAATAGCGGGAGGGTACAATGAGCAGTTCTTC. Translation: CASSQIAGGYNEQFF. The V and J genes are TRBV4-1 and TRBJ2-1; TRBD2 matches 11 bases. The CDR3 runs 15 residues. J gave up 4 bases and V 2 bases, and 1 base lay outside the gene matches. CDR1 and CDR2 from the germline V gene are MGHRA and YSYEKL.

The chain links TRBV6-5 to TRBJ1-1; no definite D call. The germline V gene has CDR1 MNHEY and CDR2 SVGAGI. The CDR3 covers 13 residues. Trimming took 2 bases from V and 4 from J, leaving 8 bases between them. The DNA of the CDR3 is TGTGCCAGCAGTTACGCGGGTGGCACTGAAGCTTTCTTT. Translation gives CASSYAGGTEAFF.

The rearrangement uses TRBV7-6 and TRBJ2-7; tentatively, D is TRBD1 (5 bases). Trimming left V 5 bases short and J 0 bases short, with 11 bases between. The CDR3 is 14 residues long. The germline CDR1 and CDR2 sequences are SGHVS and FNYEAQ. CDR3 in amino acids: CASSAPGASYEQYF. The CDR3 DNA follows: TGTGCCAGCAGCGCCCCTGGGGCCTCCTACGAGCAGTACTTC.

J is TRBJ1-2 and V is TRBV2; 9 bases line up with TRBD1. In germline, CDR1 is SNHLY, CDR2 FYNNEI. This CDR3 contains 13 residues. Trimming took 1 base from V and 8 from J; bases not matched to a gene: 2. In DNA, the CDR3 is TGTGCCAGCAGTGAAGACAGGGGGCGAGGCTACACCTTC. This codes for CASSEDRGRGYTF.

CDR3 DNA sequence: TGTGCCACCCTCAGCGGGGGGAGCTCCTACGAGCAGTACTTC. It is translated as CATLSGGSSYEQYF. V gene TRBV28 combines with J gene TRBJ2-7, with 9 bases aligning to TRBD2. V lost 10 bases, J lost 0 bases, and 7 bases stayed unmatched. The germline V gene encodes CDR1 MDHEN and CDR2 SYDVKM. CDR3 size: 14 residues.

The rearrangement joins TRBV6-5 to TRBJ2-2; 9 nucleotides align to TRBD2. In germline, CDR1 is MNHEY, CDR2 SVGAGI. With 0 bases clipped from V and 3 bases from J, the junction kept 2 bases outside the gene matches. The CDR3 sequence is 16 residues long. The CDR3 loop is CASSYSSSGDTGELFF. In DNA, the CDR3 is TGTGCCAGCAGTTACTCGTCTAGCGGGGACACCGGGGAGCTGTTTTTT.

The chain employs TRBV28 and TRBJ2-7; 12 bases line up with TRBD2. Germline V gene sequence: CDR1 MDHEN, CDR2 SYDVKM. The CDR3 is made up of 15 amino acids. After removal of 8 bases from V and 1 base from J, the junction contained 6 bases not matched to a gene. Here the CDR3 reads CASGGLAGLSYEQYF. CDR3 sequence (DNA): TGTGCCAGCGGCGGACTAGCGGGATTGTCCTACGAGCAGTACTTC.

The chain carries TRBV6-4 and TRBJ2-1; 13 bases are shared with TRBD2. The CDR3 length is 17 residues. V lost 4 bases, J lost 3 bases, and 6 bases stayed unmatched. Germline V gene sequence: CDR1 MRHNA, CDR2 SNTAGT. This CDR3 reads CASSARTSGSFYNEQFF. The CDR3 DNA reads as TGTGCCAGCAGTGCAAGGACTAGCGGGAGCTTCTACAATGAGCAGTTCTTC.

This clone was found many times. This chain joins TRBV28 and TRBJ1-1; TRBD1 is a possible D gene (5 bases). Deletions cut 5 bases from V and 3 bases from J, with 25 bases between. Germline V gene lookup returns CDR1 MDHEN and CDR2 SYDVKM. This CDR3 comprises 18 residues. The CDR3 reads CASSPSRWRGGGHTEAFF. The CDR3 nucleotides are TGTGCCAGCAGTCCCTCCCGCTGGAGGGGAGGAGGGCACACTGAAGCTTTCTTT.

The chain carries TRBV7-3 and TRBJ2-7; weak D call: TRBD1 (6 bases). There are 13 residues in the CDR3. Germline V gives CDR1 SGHTA, CDR2 FQGTGA. V lost 3 bases, J lost 6 bases, and 12 bases lay in between. The CDR3 loop reads CASSLGASTEQYF. CDR3 in DNA: TGTGCCAGCAGCTTGGGGGCTTCTACCGAGCAGTACTTC.

This clone showed up just once. The chain employs TRBV7-9 and TRBJ2-2; 8 bases line up with TRBD1. The J segment lost 3 bases and the V segment lost 7 bases, leaving 13 bases of the junction unmatched. This CDR3 region has 17 residues. In germline, CDR1 is SEHNR, CDR2 FQNEAQ (reference sequence). The CDR3 coding sequence is TGTGCCAGCATCTTGGGTCAAGGACAGGGTTACACCGGGGAGCTGTTTTTT. Its translation is CASILGQGQGYTGELFF. Combining the CDR3 with reference TRBV7-9 and TRBJ2-2 gives the whole variable domain DTGVSQNPRHKITKRGQNVTFRCDPISEHNRLYWYRQTLGQGPEFLTYFQNEAQLEKSRLLSDRFSAERPKGSFSTLEIQRTEQGDSAMYLCASILGQGQGYTGELFFGEGSRLTVL.